The 17 T cell receptor beta chains below were found in one sample sequenced in a study of blood T cell repertoires in COVID-19 (dated by TCRdb to the early 2020s). Libraries were constructed by the immunoSEQ multiplex PCR assay. Held by TCRdb, this immuneACCESS table contains in-frame sequences only and omits some clones. Under half of the omission traces to an unresolved V gene where checked; the cause of the rest is unknown. In this sample the table shows under 200,000 clones, approximately 90% of which occur a single time. The ten largest clones take up about 22% of the sample. The source material was peripheral blood. The receptors originated from a man in his sixties with active or convalescent COVID-19.

The rearrangement joins TRBV9 to TRBJ1-1; the D gene is possibly TRBD1 (6 bases). V gave up 4 bases and J gave up 6 bases, with 16 bases separating them. Per germline, CDR1 SGDLS and CDR2 YYNGEE. This CDR3 is built from 14 residues. CDR3 residues: CASSPDITGSEAFF. DNA for the CDR3: TGTGCCAGCAGCCCCGATATCACAGGGTCTGAAGCTTTCTTT.

V gene TRBV10-3 combines with J gene TRBJ2-6; 7 positions match TRBD1. This CDR3 has 16 residues. The junction had 3 bases not matched to a gene; V was cut back by 4 bases and J by 0 bases. Germline V gives CDR1 ENHRY, CDR2 SYGVKD. The CDR3 coding sequence is TGTGCCATCAGTGGGGACAGAAGCTCTGGGGCCAACGTCCTGACTTTC. It translates to CAISGDRSSGANVLTF.

This chain joins TRBV2 and TRBJ1-2; tentatively, D is TRBD1 (6 bases). This CDR3 contains 13 residues. Trimming took 0 bases from V and 8 from J, leaving 10 bases between them. CDR1 is SNHLY, CDR2 FYNNEI, per germline. CDR3 sequence (DNA): TGTGCCAGCAGTGAAGCGGGAGGGGGAGGCTACACCTTC. It translates to CASSEAGGGGYTF. The full variable domain, completed using reference TRBV2 and TRBJ1-2, is EPEVTQTPSHQVTQMGQEVILRCVPISNHLYFYWYRQILGQKVEFLVSFYNNEISEKSEIFDDQFSVERPDGSNFTLKIRSTKLEDSAMYFCASSEAGGGGYTFGSGTRLTVV.

V is TRBV9 and J is TRBJ2-1, with 8 nucleotides matching TRBD1. This CDR3 has 16 residues. Trimming took 6 bases from V and 0 from J; bases not matched to a gene: 8. CDR1 is SGDLS and CDR2 is YYNGEE in the germline V gene. The DNA of the CDR3 is TGTGCCAGCACTCCTCAGGGGGCCAGCTCCTACAATGAGCAGTTCTTC. It is translated as CASTPQGASSYNEQFF.

The V call is TRBV7-6, the J call TRBJ2-5; 9 bases match TRBD2. In germline, CDR1 is SGHVS, CDR2 FNYEAQ. The CDR3 totals 16 residues. V lost 2 bases to trimming and J lost 5 bases; unmatched junction nucleotides: 9. The DNA of the CDR3 is TGTGCCAGCAGCTTACGGACTAGCGCCTCTCGGGAGACCCAGTACTTC. Its translation is CASSLRTSASRETQYF.

This chain uses TRBV6-5 with TRBJ1-1; possible D gene TRBD1, 5 bases. The CDR3 has 14 residues. Germline V gene sequence: CDR1 MNHEY, CDR2 SVGAGI. V gave up 2 bases and J gave up 5 bases, with 12 bases separating them. CDR3 residues: CASSYAGGTTEAFF. Here the CDR3 DNA reads TGTGCCAGCAGTTACGCGGGGGGGACGACTGAAGCTTTCTTT.

V usage is TRBV6-5 and J usage is TRBJ1-1; D is undetermined. Germline V lookup: CDR1 MNHEY, CDR2 SVGAGI. This CDR3 spans 13 amino acids. V shed 6 bases and J shed 3 bases, with 11 bases lying between them. In DNA, the CDR3 is TGTGCCAGCAGGGCTTTTGTGGACACTGAAGCTTTCTTT. Amino acid sequence: CASRAFVDTEAFF.

V usage is TRBV29-1 and J usage is TRBJ1-6, with TRBD1 matching 9 bases. The germline CDR1 and CDR2 sequences are SQVTM and ANQGSEA. The junction had 5 bases not matched to a gene; V was cut back by 4 bases and J by 7 bases. This CDR3 has 14 amino acids. CDR3 protein: CSVAGTGTNSPLHF. The CDR3 DNA is TGCAGCGTTGCCGGGACAGGGACGAATTCACCCCTCCACTTT.

In DNA, the CDR3 is TGTGCCAGCAGCCCGGAGAACAGGGGACACGGCTACACCTTC. Its translation: CASSPENRGHGYTF. The genes are TRBV7-9 and TRBJ1-2; 7 positions agree with TRBD1. The CDR3 runs to 14 residues. Per the germline V gene, CDR1 is SEHNR and CDR2 is FQNEAQ (reference sequence). J lost 8 bases, V lost 5 bases, and 11 bases had no gene match. The variable domain in full, with the rest retrieved from reference TRBV7-9 and TRBJ1-2, is DTGVSQNPRHKITKRGQNVTFRCDPISEHNRLYWYRQTLGQGPEFLTYFQNEAQLEKSRLLSDRFSAERPKGSFSTLEIQRTEQGDSAMYLCASSPENRGHGYTFGSGTRLTVV.

The genes are TRBV7-9 and TRBJ1-3, with a tentative D call TRBD1 (5 bases). The CDR3 loop spans 15 amino acids. The ends were cut back, 1 base at V and 4 bases at J, with 11 bases in the middle. The germline V gene has CDR1 SEHNR and CDR2 FQNEAQ (reference sequence). The CDR3 DNA is TGTGCCAGCAGCTTAGAACGGGACTCCGGAAACACCATATATTTT. Its translation: CASSLERDSGNTIYF.

V and J are TRBV19 and TRBJ1-2; tentative D call: TRBD1 (6 bases). CDR1 LNHDA and CDR2 SQIVND come from the germline V gene (reference sequence). Trimming took 7 bases from V and 8 from J, leaving 20 bases between them. The CDR3 covers 14 residues. CDR3 sequence: CASTQGGKIQGYTF. CDR3 coding DNA: TGTGCCAGTACCCAAGGGGGTAAAATTCAAGGCTACACCTTC.

The chain links TRBV9 to TRBJ1-2, with 7 positions matching TRBD1. In germline, CDR1 is SGDLS, CDR2 YYNGEE. The CDR3 totals 14 residues. Trimming cost V 3 bases and J 8 bases; bases outside gene matches: 10. CDR3 residues: CASSGPDRTIGYTF. CDR3 bases: TGTGCCAGCAGCGGACCGGACAGGACCATCGGCTACACCTTC.

This chain connects TRBV2 to TRBJ1-2; D unclear. The CDR3 is made up of 13 amino acids. V lost 4 bases to trimming and J lost 2 bases, with 8 bases between them. Germline loops: CDR1 SNHLY, CDR2 FYNNEI. CDR3 region: CASSGGKNYGYTF. Here the CDR3 DNA reads TGTGCCAGCAGTGGCGGTAAGAACTATGGCTACACCTTC.

This clone occurred a few times. V and J are TRBV6-4 and TRBJ2-3, with 11 bases matching TRBD1. Trimming took 2 bases from V and 4 from J; bases not matched to a gene: 2. The CDR3 is 15 residues long. Germline assignment: CDR1 MRHNA and CDR2 SNTAGT. CDR3 amino acids: CASSDGDRGSDTQYF. In nucleotides, the CDR3 is TGTGCCAGCAGTGACGGGGACAGGGGGTCAGATACGCAGTATTTT.

This sequence joins TRBV5-1 and TRBJ1-2; 8 positions match TRBD1. Per the germline V gene, CDR1 is SGHRS and CDR2 is YFSETQ. The CDR3 runs 14 residues. V trimming: 4 bases; J trimming: 7 bases; junction bases outside the gene matches: 9. CDR3 nucleotides: TGCGCCAGCAGCCTGCAGGGGGCTAAGGGTGGCTACACCTTC. Its protein is CASSLQGAKGGYTF.

J is TRBJ1-3 and V is TRBV2; no definite D call. Germline V gene sequence: CDR1 SNHLY, CDR2 FYNNEI. Deletions cut 7 bases from V and 4 bases from J, with 14 bases between. This CDR3 is built from 14 residues. The CDR3 DNA reads TGTGCCAGCACGGTACAGCTGGCAGGAAACACCATATATTTT. Translating gives CASTVQLAGNTIYF.

This chain connects TRBV6-2 or TRBV6-3 to TRBJ1-2; 9 positions agree with TRBD1. In germline, CDR1 is MNHEY, CDR2 SVGEGT. V trimming: 5 bases; J trimming: 8 bases; junction bases outside the gene matches: 6. The CDR3 sequence is 13 residues long. The CDR3 reads CASSLQGAKGYTF. The CDR3 bases are TGTGCCAGCAGTCTACAGGGGGCAAAGGGCTACACCTTC.